The rows below give T cell receptor beta chains drawn from one sample of a study of T cell responses to AZD1222 COVID-19 vaccine. TCRdb's copy holds only in-frame clones and misses some; the assay was immunoSEQ multiplex PCR. The data hold some 66,000 clones, with 89% observed a single time. The sequenced sample was peripheral blood, obtained 28 days after the second AZD1222 dose. These receptor sequences come from an adult who received the AZD1222 COVID-19 vaccine. Each CDR3 is given with its conserved first and last residue. The D gene is left open where the match is weak. The size entry is marked missing in some rows and otherwise reads once, few, many or a size class.

J gene,D gene,V gene,clone size,CDR3 protein,CDR3 DNA
TRBJ1-2,NA,TRBV5-6,NA,CASSQPRGMNYGYTF,TGTGCCAGCAGCCAACCTCGGGGCATGAACTATGGCTACACCTTC
TRBJ1-4,NA,TRBV29-1,NA,CSARTAPYEKLFF,TGCAGCGCTAGGACAGCCCCATATGAAAAACTGTTTTTT
TRBJ2-1,TRBD1,TRBV10-3,NA,CAILAGTGGNEQFF,TGTGCCATCTTAGCCGGGACAGGGGGAAATGAGCAGTTCTTC
TRBJ2-7,TRBD2,TRBV28,NA,CASSPGGRGSFLRKQYF,TGTGCCAGCAGTCCCGGGGGGAGGGGCTCCTTTCTACGAAAGCAGTACTTC
TRBJ2-1,NA,TRBV6-4,NA,CASSEEASRDNEQFF,TGTGCCAGCAGTGAGGAGGCTAGCAGAGACAATGAGCAGTTCTTC
TRBJ1-6,NA,TRBV15,NA,CATSRGSGGYNSPLHF,TGTGCCACCAGCAGAGGGAGCGGGGGCTATAATTCACCCCTCCACTTT
TRBJ1-4,NA,TRBV18,NA,CASSGPPTNEKLFF,TGTGCCAGCTCGGGGCCTCCAACTAATGAAAAACTGTTTTTT
TRBJ1-3,NA,TRBV10-3,once,CAISEGALSGNTIYF,TGTGCCATCAGTGAGGGGGCACTCTCTGGAAACACCATATATTTT
TRBJ2-3,TRBD2,TRBV5-4,NA,CASSFSLAGRASNF,TGTGCCAGCAGCTTTAGCCTAGCGGGGCGGGCATCTAATTTT
TRBJ2-3,TRBD2,TRBV7-3,NA,CASSLFPQTSGSGDTQYF,TGTGCCAGCAGCTTATTCCCGCAGACTAGCGGGAGTGGGGATACGCAGTATTTT
TRBJ2-2,NA,TRBV19,NA,CASRLAGELFF,TGTGCCAGTAGACTAGCCGGGGAGCTGTTTTTT
TRBJ1-5,NA,TRBV6-2/TRBV6-3,NA,CASSKGGQNQPQHF,TGTGCCAGCAGTAAGGGGGGGCAGAATCAGCCCCAGCATTTT
TRBJ2-1,NA,TRBV28,NA,CASRSYSEQFF,TGTGCCAGCAGGTCCTACTCGGAGCAGTTCTTC
TRBJ2-5,TRBD2,TRBV28,NA,CASTGGGQGEETQYF,TGTGCCAGCACTGGGGGAGGGCAGGGAGAGGAGACCCAGTACTTC
TRBJ2-7,NA,TRBV28,NA,CASSFPEAVQYF,TGTGCCAGCAGTTTTCCGGAAGCCGTGCAGTACTTC
TRBJ1-1,NA,TRBV6-5,NA,CASSYSVRRRDTEAFF,TGTGCCAGCAGTTACTCGGTAAGGCGGCGGGACACTGAAGCTTTCTTT
TRBJ1-3,NA,TRBV19,NA,CASGSQGIGSGNTIYF,TGTGCCAGTGGGTCACAGGGTATCGGTTCTGGAAACACCATATATTTT
TRBJ1-5,TRBD1,TRBV6-4,NA,CASSAGQDNQPQHF,TGTGCCAGCAGTGCTGGACAGGACAATCAGCCCCAGCATTTT
TRBJ2-7,NA,TRBV5-1,NA,CASSLEASWAAEQYF,TGCGCCAGCAGCTTGGAGGCTAGTTGGGCGGCCGAGCAGTACTTC
TRBJ1-1,NA,TRBV7-8,NA,CASSPRMGAQGAFF,TGTGCCAGCAGCCCCCGGATGGGGGCCCAGGGGGCTTTCTTT
TRBJ1-5,NA,TRBV12-5,NA,CASGLVGRGNQPQHF,TGTGCTAGTGGTTTGGTAGGGCGGGGCAATCAGCCCCAGCATTTT
TRBJ2-2,TRBD2,TRBV9,NA,CASSTRGLAENTGELFF,TGTGCCAGCAGCACTAGGGGACTAGCGGAGAACACCGGGGAGCTGTTTTTT
TRBJ2-7,NA,TRBV10-1,NA,CASSDGLPSYEQYF,TGCGCCAGCAGTGACGGACTTCCCTCCTACGAGCAGTACTTC
TRBJ2-7,TRBD2,TRBV4-3,NA,CASSQDRLADNYEQYF,TGCGCCAGCAGCCAAGATAGACTAGCGGATAACTACGAGCAGTACTTC
TRBJ2-1,NA,TRBV5-1,NA,CASSSTPGSFNEQFF,TGCGCCAGCAGCTCTACGCCGGGTTCTTTCAATGAGCAGTTCTTC
TRBJ1-2,NA,TRBV19,NA,CASMGSGGTYGYTF,TGTGCCAGTATGGGAAGTGGAGGGACCTATGGCTACACCTTC
TRBJ2-1,TRBD2,TRBV7-3,NA,CASRSISGRAPCTNEQFF,TGTGCCAGCAGATCTATTAGCGGGAGGGCCCCCTGCACCAATGAGCAGTTCTTC
TRBJ2-5,TRBD1,TRBV5-1,NA,CASSSPGQKETQYF,TGCGCCAGCAGCTCTCCGGGACAGAAAGAGACCCAGTACTTC
TRBJ1-1,NA,TRBV18,NA,CASSPRTAPRETEAFF,TGTGCCAGCTCACCCAGGACAGCGCCTCGGGAGACTGAAGCTTTCTTT
TRBJ1-5,NA,TRBV3-1/TRBV3-2,few,CASSQDVLQPQHF,TGTGCCAGCAGCCAAGACGTATTACAGCCCCAGCATTTT
TRBJ2-7,TRBD2,TRBV18,NA,CASSPRYPGTSVNEQYF,TGTGCCAGCTCACCCCGATATCCCGGGACTAGCGTCAACGAGCAGTACTTC
TRBJ2-1,NA,TRBV18,NA,CASSPPQGGTYNEQFF,TGTGCCAGCTCACCACCGCAGGGGGGCACCTACAATGAGCAGTTCTTC
TRBJ2-7,NA,TRBV4-1,NA,CASSQVGAGIHEQYF,TGCGCCAGCAGCCAAGTTGGGGCGGGGATCCACGAGCAGTACTTC
TRBJ2-2,NA,TRBV24-1,NA,CATSDGRGLTRDTGELFF,TGTGCCACCAGTGACGGACGAGGACTCACTAGGGACACCGGGGAGCTGTTTTTT
TRBJ2-6,TRBD2,TRBV7-9,NA,CASSADRVAGESGANVLTF,TGTGCCAGCAGCGCCGACAGGGTAGCGGGAGAGTCTGGGGCCAACGTCCTGACTTTC
TRBJ2-2,TRBD2,TRBV13,NA,CASSSLSGTSGANTGELFF,TGTGCCAGCAGCTCCCTCTCCGGGACTAGCGGGGCGAACACCGGGGAGCTGTTTTTT
TRBJ1-6,TRBD1,TRBV5-5,NA,CASSLEGQYNSPLHF,TGTGCCAGCAGCTTGGAGGGACAGTATAATTCACCCCTCCACTTT
TRBJ2-7,TRBD1,TRBV18,NA,CASSPVGGQGTYEQYF,TGTGCCAGCTCACCAGTAGGGGGACAGGGGACCTACGAGCAGTACTTC
TRBJ1-5,NA,TRBV16,few,CASSLPAGATQPQHF,TGTGCCAGCAGCCTCCCTGCGGGGGCAACTCAGCCCCAGCATTTT
TRBJ2-1,NA,TRBV5-1,NA,CASSLGASFSVGNEQFF,TGCGCCAGCAGCTTGGGGGCCTCATTCTCGGTTGGCAATGAGCAGTTCTTC
TRBJ2-1,NA,TRBV19,NA,CASRPARSSSYNEQFF,TGTGCCAGTAGGCCCGCCCGGTCGAGCTCCTACAATGAGCAGTTCTTC
TRBJ2-7,NA,TRBV6-6,NA,CASSSHPGRTPYEQYF,TGTGCCAGCAGTTCCCACCCGGGACGGACCCCCTACGAGCAGTACTTC
TRBJ2-2,NA,TRBV24-1,NA,CATAEPANTGELFF,TGTGCCACCGCGGAGCCGGCAAACACCGGGGAGCTGTTTTTT
TRBJ1-1,NA,TRBV5-5,NA,CASSPLGGRLNTEAFF,TGTGCCAGCAGCCCCCTCGGGGGAAGACTGAACACTGAAGCTTTCTTT
TRBJ1-2,NA,TRBV4-1,NA,CASSQREALGYGYTF,TGCGCCAGCAGCCAAAGGGAGGCCCTGGGCTATGGCTACACCTTC
TRBJ1-5,TRBD1,TRBV9,NA,CASSPGQGRQPQHF,TGTGCCAGCAGCCCCGGACAGGGCAGGCAGCCCCAGCATTTT
TRBJ2-7,NA,TRBV28,NA,CASSPQQVGAYEQYF,TGTGCCAGCAGTCCCCAGCAGGTGGGTGCCTACGAGCAGTACTTC
TRBJ2-7,NA,TRBV6-1,NA,CASSESPGPYEQYF,TGTGCCAGCAGTGAAAGTCCAGGACCCTACGAGCAGTACTTC
TRBJ1-2,NA,TRBV27,NA,CASSLSVNVKYTF,TGTGCCAGCAGTTTATCCGTAAACGTAAAATACACCTTC
TRBJ2-7,NA,TRBV18,NA,CASSPGTLFYEQYF,TGTGCCAGCTCACCCGGGACTCTATTCTACGAGCAGTACTTC
TRBJ2-7,TRBD1,TRBV5-6,NA,CASSLTGVYEQYF,TGTGCCAGCAGCTTGACAGGGGTCTACGAGCAGTACTTC